The 21 T cell receptor beta chains in this list originate from one sample, sequenced in a study of CD8 T cells in ankylosing spondylitis (dated 2017 in TCRdb). Library prep was done by 5' RACE. Sequencing instrument: Illumina HiSeq 2500. The public sequencing data were trimmed at Q25 with fastp and processed into clonotypes with MiXCR by TCRdb, which kept only in-frame beta chains. One record per CDR3 amino acid sequence lists the most common genes and DNA. The sample profile shows 300,000 to 400,000 distinct CDR3 sequences; roughly 14% of them were found once. Around 0.99% of the sample belongs to the ten largest clones. Sequencing used blood, either unsorted or a sorted T cell fraction (not recorded which). The receptors were gathered from a male donor with ankylosing spondylitis or in good health (not recorded which).

This clonotype appeared a few times. The V gene is TRBV20-1, the J gene TRBJ1-5, with TRBD1 as a possible D gene (5 bases). The CDR3 consists of 14 residues. Germline V lookup: CDR1 DFQATT, CDR2 SNEGSKA (reference sequence). V was shortened by 0 bases and J by 6 bases, with 12 bases between the two germline ends. In nucleotides, the CDR3 is TGCAGTGCTAGAGATGGGACGGGGTTTCAGCCCCAGCATTTT. Encoded protein: CSARDGTGFQPQHF.

This clonotype was recorded a few times. The V gene is TRBV15, the J gene TRBJ2-3, with D unresolved. Looked up from germline, CDR1 is LNHNV and CDR2 is YYDKDF (reference sequence). V lost 5 bases, J lost 1 base, and 13 bases lay in between. CDR3 length equals 15 residues. This CDR3 reads CATSGSGSGTDTQYF. CDR3 DNA: TGTGCCACCAGCGGATCCGGGTCTGGCACAGATACGCAGTATTTT.

V usage is TRBV29-1 and J usage is TRBJ2-7; the match to TRBD2 covers 9 bases. Trimming took 4 bases from V and 3 from J; bases not matched to a gene: 4. Germline lookup yields CDR1 SQVTM and CDR2 ANQGSEA. The CDR3 covers 13 residues. CDR3: CSVAGGRDYEQYF. CDR3 bases: TGCAGCGTTGCAGGCGGGAGGGACTACGAGCAGTACTTC.

This clonotype was counted between two and nine times. The chain recombines TRBV5-1 with TRBJ1-3, with 9 bases that match TRBD1. The CDR3 runs 15 residues. From germline, CDR1 is SGHRS and CDR2 YFSETQ. The junction had 2 bases not matched to a gene; V was cut back by 2 bases and J by 2 bases. The CDR3 region has the DNA TGCGCCAGCAGCTTAAGGACAGGGGCTGGAAACACCATATATTTT. It yields the protein CASSLRTGAGNTIYF.

The V gene is TRBV6-4, the J gene TRBJ2-7; D is unresolved. CDR3 length: 13 residues. The ends were cut back, 8 bases at V and 0 bases at J, with 11 bases in the middle. The V gene's germline CDR1 is MRHNA and CDR2 SNTAGT. The CDR3 nucleotides read TGTGCCAGCGACCCGGACGGCTCCTACGAGCAGTACTTC. Translation: CASDPDGSYEQYF.

This clonotype was detected ten times or more. This sequence joins TRBV20-1 and TRBJ1-5, with 7 bases fitting TRBD1. The CDR3 is 14 amino acids. J gave up 4 bases and V 5 bases, and 8 bases lay outside the gene matches. CDR1 is DFQATT and CDR2 is SNEGSKA in the germline V gene (reference sequence). The CDR3 loop is CSAPTQGRNQPQHF. As DNA, the CDR3 is TGCAGTGCTCCCACACAGGGGAGGAATCAGCCCCAGCATTTT.

The J gene is TRBJ2-1, the V gene TRBV12-3 or TRBV12-4; 7 bases are shared with TRBD1. The CDR3 is 14 amino acids. V was clipped by 6 bases and J by 2 bases; unmatched bases: 4. The CDR3, as DNA: TGTGCCAGCAGCGTACAGGGGCCCTACAATGAGCAGTTCTTC. Its protein is CASSVQGPYNEQFF.

The sample holds a few counts of this clonotype. The chain combines TRBV29-1 with TRBJ1-5; D may be TRBD1 (5 bases). V was shortened by 3 bases and J by 4 bases, with 13 bases between the two germline ends. The germline gives CDR1 SQVTM, CDR2 ANQGSEA. The CDR3 runs 14 residues. The DNA of the CDR3 is TGCAGCGTTGAGGGCAGGGAGAGAAATCAGCCCCAGCATTTT. Its translation: CSVEGRERNQPQHF.

The chain recombines TRBV5-1 with TRBJ1-2, with D hard to call. The CDR3 length is 13 residues. V gave up 4 bases and J gave up 4 bases, with 11 bases separating them. Germline-derived CDR1 and CDR2 are SGHRS and YFSETQ. CDR3 in DNA: TGCGCCAGCAGCCCCGGGATGGGCTATGGCTACACCTTC. It codes for CASSPGMGYGYTF.

This clonotype was seen many times. The chain is built from TRBV10-3 and TRBJ1-2; 8 bases match TRBD1. V shed 5 bases, J shed 6 bases, and the junction held 11 bases outside the gene matches. The CDR3 has 15 amino acids. The germline gives CDR1 ENHRY, CDR2 SYGVKD. CDR3: CAISQRDRSSDGYTF. CDR3 sequence (DNA): TGTGCCATCAGTCAACGGGACAGGAGTTCCGATGGCTACACCTTC.

V usage is TRBV29-1 and J usage is TRBJ1-2; D is possibly TRBD1 (6 bases). The CDR3 has 14 amino acids. CDR1 and CDR2 from the germline V gene are SQVTM and ANQGSEA. V was cut by 1 base and J by 3 bases, with 12 bases left in between. CDR3 in DNA: TGCAGCGTTGAAGCGTGGGGGGCTGACTATGGCTACACCTTC. Residues: CSVEAWGADYGYTF.

CDR3 loop: CASSWQGELYEQYF. The CDR3 DNA reads as TGTGCCAGCAGTTGGCAGGGGGAATTATACGAGCAGTACTTC. This sequence joins TRBV12-3 or TRBV12-4 and TRBJ2-7, with 7 nucleotides matching TRBD1. The CDR3 runs to 14 residues. Trimming took 4 bases from V and 4 from J; bases not matched to a gene: 7.

The chain links TRBV18 to TRBJ1-2; D is unclear. CDR3 length equals 12 residues. Germline CDR1 and CDR2: KGHSH and LQKENI. Trimming removed 4 bases at V and 7 bases at J, with 10 bases between. CDR3 DNA: TGTGCCAGCTCACTATTACGCGGTGGCTACACCTTC. Amino acid sequence: CASSLLRGGYTF.

The V gene is TRBV29-1, the J gene TRBJ2-5; D gene unclear. The CDR3 spans 13 residues. With 6 bases removed from V and 4 bases from J, the gap between germline ends came to 15 bases. CDR1 is SQVTM, CDR2 ANQGSEA, per germline. The CDR3 DNA reads as TGCAGCGTAGCCCACGACTCGGGAGAGACCCAGTACTTC. Translation: CSVAHDSGETQYF. Supplemented by reference TRBV29-1 and TRBJ2-5, the full variable domain reads SAVISQKPSRDICQRGTSLTIQCQVDSQVTMMFWYRQQPGQSLTLIATANQGSEATYESGFVIDKFPISRPNLTFSTLTVSNMSPEDSSIYLCSVAHDSGETQYFGPGTRLLVL.

Concerning this clonotype: A read error may be the cause here, since a much bigger clone is one base away. V is TRBV7-2 and J is TRBJ2-7, with D possibly called TRBD1 or TRBD2 (5 bases each). The CDR3 has 15 amino acids. Trimming took 2 bases from V and 8 from J, leaving 19 bases between them. Germline V lookup: CDR1 SGHTA, CDR2 FQGNSA. As DNA, the CDR3 is TGTGCCAGCAGCTTAAAGGATCCAGGGAGAAACCAGCAGTACTTC. It codes for CASSLKDPGRNQQYF.

This clonotype was observed many times. The CDR3, as DNA: TGTGCCAGCAGCTTACTGCTAGGGGAAAAACTGTTTTTT. Translation gives CASSLLLGEKLFF. This rearrangement joins TRBV7-8 to TRBJ1-4; D call uncertain. The CDR3 sequence is 13 residues long. From germline, CDR1 is SGHVS and CDR2 FQNEAQ. V was shortened by 2 bases and J by 8 bases, with 9 bases between the two germline ends.

This clonotype was counted between two and nine times. The chain has TRBV20-1 and TRBJ2-5; D gene uncertain. The CDR3 is 12 residues long. Looked up from germline, CDR1 is DFQATT and CDR2 is SNEGSKA (reference sequence). Trimming stripped 8 bases from V and 2 bases from J, with 12 bases between. The CDR3 loop reads CSWSDPQETQYF. The DNA of the CDR3 is TGCAGTTGGAGCGATCCACAAGAGACCCAGTACTTC.

This clonotype was seen a few times. The V and J genes are TRBV20-1 and TRBJ2-1, with a tentative D call TRBD1 (5 bases). The germline V and J ends were trimmed by 2 bases and 1 base, with 12 bases remaining between them. CDR1 DFQATT and CDR2 SNEGSKA come from the germline V gene (reference sequence). The CDR3 sequence is 15 residues long. The CDR3 is CSARRTSFSYNEQFF. In nucleotides, the CDR3 is TGCAGTGCTAGAAGGACATCTTTTTCCTACAATGAGCAGTTCTTC.

The V and J genes are TRBV12-3 or TRBV12-4 and TRBJ1-1; D is unclear. V shed 3 bases and J shed 1 base, with 9 bases lying between them. This CDR3 contains 14 residues. CDR3 residues: CASSFGGKNTEAFF. In nucleotides, the CDR3 is TGTGCCAGCAGTTTTGGCGGGAAGAACACTGAAGCTTTCTTT.

This clonotype appeared a few times. This sequence joins TRBV2 and TRBJ1-1; the D is unclear. Looked up from germline, CDR1 is SNHLY and CDR2 is FYNNEI. The CDR3 spans 14 residues. V lost 6 bases, J lost 1 base, and 12 bases lay in between. CDR3: CASRGESGNTEAFF. CDR3 DNA: TGTGCCAGCAGGGGAGAATCTGGGAACACTGAAGCTTTCTTT.

The sample holds a few counts of this clonotype. The chain carries TRBV5-1 and TRBJ1-2; possibly TRBD1 for D (6 bases). V was clipped by 0 bases and J by 4 bases, with 13 bases between them. CDR3 length: 15 amino acids. Looked up from germline, CDR1 is SGHRS and CDR2 is YFSETQ. In DNA form, the CDR3 reads TGCGCCAGCAGCTTGGATCCCAGGGGCGGCTATGGCTACACCTTC. Amino acids: CASSLDPRGGYGYTF. The variable domain in full, completed from reference TRBV5-1 and TRBJ1-2, reads KAGVTQTPRYLIKTRGQQVTLSCSPISGHRSVSWYQQTPGQGLQFLFEYFSETQRNKGNFPGRFSGRQFSNSRSEMNVSTLELGDSALYLCASSLDPRGGYGYTFGSGTRLTVV.